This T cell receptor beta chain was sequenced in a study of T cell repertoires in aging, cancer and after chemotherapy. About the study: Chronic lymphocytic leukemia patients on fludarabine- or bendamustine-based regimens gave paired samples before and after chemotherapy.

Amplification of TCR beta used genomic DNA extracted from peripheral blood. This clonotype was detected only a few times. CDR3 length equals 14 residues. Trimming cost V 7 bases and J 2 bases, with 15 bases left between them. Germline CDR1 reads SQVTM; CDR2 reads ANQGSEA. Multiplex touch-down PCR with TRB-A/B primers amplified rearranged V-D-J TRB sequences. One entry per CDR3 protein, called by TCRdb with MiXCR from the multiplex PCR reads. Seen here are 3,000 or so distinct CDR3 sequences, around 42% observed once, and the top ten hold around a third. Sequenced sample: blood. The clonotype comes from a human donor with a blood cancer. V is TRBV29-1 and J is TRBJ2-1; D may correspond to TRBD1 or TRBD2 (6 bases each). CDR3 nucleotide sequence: TGCAGCGGTGGGGGGCGGACGACCTACAATGAGCAGTTCTTC. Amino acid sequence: CSGGGRTTYNEQFF.